The 16 T cell receptor beta chains in this list originate from one sample, sequenced in a study of tumor-infiltrating lymphocytes in localized non-small cell lung cancer. The data were produced by immunoSEQ multiplex PCR, yet TCRdb's version contains in-frame clones alone and is incomplete. The table lists about 8,400 clones, over 60% of them singletons. The sequencing input was lung tumor tissue. These receptors all stem from a human donor with non-small cell lung cancer.

By frequency in the sample, this clone is medium-sized. This chain connects TRBV13 to TRBJ2-1, with D perhaps given as TRBD1 or TRBD2 (5 bases each). Germline loops: CDR1 PRHDT, CDR2 FYEKMQ (reference sequence). V was trimmed by 0 bases and J by 7 bases, leaving 13 bases between them. CDR3 length: 15 amino acids. CDR3 DNA sequence: TGTGCCAGCAGCTTAGGCCGGGGCAGGGCTAATGAGCAGTTCTTC. Translating gives CASSLGRGRANEQFF.

The chain joins TRBV6-5 to TRBJ2-1; D call uncertain. V was pared by 0 bases and J by 7 bases, with 13 bases between. Germline V gene data show CDR1 as MNHEY and CDR2 as SVGAGI. The CDR3 sequence is 15 residues long. DNA for the CDR3: TGTGCCAGCAGTTACTCGAAACGCGGCGAGAATGAGCAGTTCTTC. This translates into CASSYSKRGENEQFF.

This chain links TRBV28 with TRBJ2-7; 12 bases fit TRBD2. CDR1 is MDHEN and CDR2 is SYDVKM in the germline V gene. V trimming: 6 bases; J trimming: 7 bases; junction bases outside the gene matches: 7. The CDR3 totals 14 residues. The CDR3 DNA is TGTGCCAGCAGAAGACTAGCGGGAGTGGGTGAGCAGTACTTC. Translating gives CASRRLAGVGEQYF. Complete variable domain (other parts from reference TRBV28 and TRBJ2-7): DVKVTQSSRYLVKRTGEKVFLECVQDMDHENMFWYRQDPGLGLRLIYFSYDVKMKEKGDIPEGYSVSREKKERFSLILESASTNQTSMYLCASRRLAGVGEQYFGPGTRLTVT.

The V and J genes are TRBV7-2 and TRBJ2-7; D remains unclear. This CDR3 is 14 amino acids long. Per germline, CDR1 SGHTA and CDR2 FQGNSA. Between the trimmed V and J ends, which lost 5 bases and 3 bases, there was a span of 14 bases. This CDR3 reads CASSPRADLYEQYF. The DNA for the CDR3 is TGTGCCAGCAGCCCAAGGGCGGACCTCTACGAGCAGTACTTC. The entire variable domain, with the rest obtained from reference TRBV7-2 and TRBJ2-7, is as follows: GAGVSQSPSNKVTEKGKDVELRCDPISGHTALYWYRQSLGQGLEFLIYFQGNSAPDKSGLPSDRFSAERTGGSVSTLTIQRTQQEDSAVYLCASSPRADLYEQYFGPGTRLTVT.

The J gene is TRBJ1-3, the V gene TRBV14; D remains unclear. V was cut by 7 bases and J by 0 bases, with 7 bases left in between. Germline-derived CDR1 and CDR2 are SGHDN and FVKESK. The CDR3 has 13 residues. The CDR3 is CASNVNSGNTIYF. DNA of the CDR3: TGTGCCAGCAACGTCAACTCTGGAAACACCATATATTTT. The complete variable domain, with remaining parts taken from reference TRBV14 and TRBJ1-3, reads EAGVTQFPSHSVIEKGQTVTLRCDPISGHDNLYWYRRVMGKEIKFLLHFVKESKQDESGMPNNRFLAERTGGTYSTLKVQPAELEDSGVYFCASNVNSGNTIYFGEGSWLTVV.

This clone was seen once. The rearrangement links TRBV29-1 to TRBJ2-5; no firm D call. Germline lookup yields CDR1 SQVTM and CDR2 ANQGSEA. This CDR3 has 14 residues. V lost 5 bases and J 1 base, leaving 14 bases between the germline ends. DNA for the CDR3: TGCAGCGTTTTGAGAACAAAGCGCCAAGAGACCCAGTACTTC. It is translated as CSVLRTKRQETQYF.

This clone was detected only once. The genes are TRBV15 and TRBJ1-2, with a possible D match to TRBD1 (5 bases). V was trimmed by 5 bases and J by 0 bases, leaving 13 bases between them. This CDR3 contains 15 residues. Germline V gene sequence: CDR1 LNHNV, CDR2 YYDKDF (reference sequence). CDR3 nucleotides: TGTGCCACCAGCCCCCGGGGGAGCTCTAACTATGGCTACACCTTC. This gives the protein CATSPRGSSNYGYTF. The full variable domain, in which reference TRBV15 and TRBJ1-2 provide the parts outside the CDR3, is DAMVIQNPRYQVTQFGKPVTLSCSQTLNHNVMYWYQQKSSQAPKLLFHYYDKDFNNEADTPDNFQSRRPNTSFCFLDIRSPGLGDTAMYLCATSPRGSSNYGYTFGSGTRLTVV.

V and J are TRBV18 and TRBJ1-1; D is possibly TRBD1 (6 bases). The CDR3 loop spans 16 amino acids. Trimming cost V 4 bases and J 4 bases, with 19 bases left between them. Looked up from germline, CDR1 is KGHSH and CDR2 is LQKENI. CDR3 DNA: TGTGCCAGCTCACGAACCCGGGGGGCTGGGGCCACTGAAGCTTTCTTT. This translates into CASSRTRGAGATEAFF. Full variable domain (missing parts from reference TRBV18 and TRBJ1-1): NAGVMQNPRHLVRRRGQEARLRCSPMKGHSHVYWYRQLPEEGLKFMVYLQKENIIDESGMPKERFSAEFPKEGPSILRIQQVVRGDSAAYFCASSRTRGAGATEAFFGQGTRLTVV.

On this clone: The junction and the germline gene differ at one end; a read error may be behind it. The V call is TRBV28, the J call TRBJ1-1, with TRBD1 identical over 7 bases. This CDR3 is 14 amino acids long. CDR1 and CDR2 (germline): MDHEN, SYDVKM. This CDR3 reads CASRLSPNRGEAFF. The CDR3 DNA sequence: TGTGCCAGCAGGTTATCCCCGAACAGGGGTGAAGCTTTCTTT.

This chain connects TRBV28 to TRBJ2-3; the match to TRBD1 covers 8 bases. The CDR3 spans 13 residues. Germline V CDR1 and CDR2: MDHEN, SYDVKM. V lost 5 bases and J lost 6; bases outside the gene matches: 4. CDR3 region: CASSRQGPDTQYF. CDR3 DNA sequence: TGTGCCAGCAGTAGACAGGGGCCGGATACGCAGTATTTT.

Sample share makes this clone medium-sized. The V and J genes are TRBV20-1 and TRBJ1-5; D gene ambiguous. The CDR3 covers 10 residues. Trimming took 5 bases from V and 7 from J, leaving 6 bases between them. Germline V gene data show CDR1 as DFQATT and CDR2 as SNEGSKA (reference sequence). Here the CDR3 DNA reads TGCAGTGCTTGGGGACAGCCCCAGCATTTT. It encodes CSAWGQPQHF.

This chain joins TRBV5-5 and TRBJ2-5; 7 nucleotides align to TRBD2. The CDR3 sequence is 15 residues long. J lost 2 bases, V lost 7 bases, and 11 bases had no gene match. Germline V gene lookup returns CDR1 SGHKS and CDR2 YYEKEE (reference sequence). CDR3 sequence (DNA): TGTGCCAGCCTTTCCGTGGGACTACCGCAAGAGACCCAGTACTTC. It encodes CASLSVGLPQETQYF.

The genes are TRBV5-8 and TRBJ2-1; maybe TRBD2 (5 bases). Germline CDR1 reads SGHTS; CDR2 reads YDEGEE. V was shortened by 3 bases and J by 10 bases, with 17 bases between the two germline ends. This CDR3 contains 14 residues. DNA for the CDR3: TGTGCCAGCAGCTCAATGGTGGGTGGCGGGGAGCAGTTCTTC. Its translation is CASSSMVGGGEQFF.

This chain connects TRBV18 to TRBJ2-7; the D gene is possibly TRBD2 (6 bases). CDR3 length equals 16 residues. Trimming removed 0 bases at V and 3 bases at J, with 15 bases between. Germline V gene sequence: CDR1 KGHSH, CDR2 LQKENI. The CDR3: CASSPPGKGLLYEQYF. CDR3 DNA sequence: TGTGCCAGCTCACCACCGGGGAAGGGACTTCTCTACGAGCAGTACTTC.

The V call is TRBV5-1, the J call TRBJ2-3; no clear D. The germline gives CDR1 SGHRS, CDR2 YFSETQ. Between the trimmed V and J ends, which lost 0 bases and 2 bases, there was a span of 10 bases. CDR3 length: 15 amino acids. The CDR3 loop is CASSLAKLITDTQYF. DNA of the CDR3: TGCGCCAGCAGCTTGGCCAAGCTGATCACAGATACGCAGTATTTT.

The chain couples TRBV7-3 to TRBJ2-1; TRBD2 agrees at 9 bases. Germline V CDR1 and CDR2: SGHTA, FQGTGA. J was trimmed by 7 bases and V by 5 bases; bases with no gene match: 6. This CDR3 comprises 14 residues. The DNA of the CDR3 is TGTGCCAGCAGCGGAGGGCTAGCGGGAAATGAGCAGTTCTTC. It translates to CASSGGLAGNEQFF.